The 21 T cell receptor beta chains given below trace back to one sample, sequenced in a study of CD8+ T cells in alopecia areata. RNA extraction and reverse transcription yielded cDNA as sequencing template. Profiled with immunoSEQ multiplex PCR; TCRdb holds only in-frame clones, not every one. The table lists fewer than 250,000 clones, 50% to 60% of them singletons. The input for sequencing was CD4+ T cells sorted from blood, taken at week 0. These receptor sequences come from a human donor with alopecia areata.

This clone was counted a few times. J is TRBJ1-2 and V is TRBV11-2; D perhaps matches TRBD1 (6 bases). The V and J ends lost 4 bases and 4 bases respectively, with 16 bases between them. The CDR3 has 15 residues. In germline, CDR1 is SGHAT, CDR2 FQNNGV. The CDR3 nucleotides are TGTGCCAGCAGCTCCCAACGGACAGCTACCTATGGCTACACCTTC. This translates into CASSSQRTATYGYTF.

Here the CDR3 DNA reads TGCGCCAGCAGCTCTTCTCAGATAACGACAGGGTCCGACTATGGCTACACCTTC. It encodes CASSSSQITTGSDYGYTF. The chain carries TRBV5-1 and TRBJ1-2, with 7 nucleotides matching TRBD1. With V trimmed by 3 bases and J by 3 bases, 17 bases remained unmatched. This CDR3 contains 18 residues. Germline CDR1 SGHRS, CDR2 YFSETQ.

This chain joins TRBV30 and TRBJ2-1; D unresolved. Germline loops: CDR1 GTSNPN, CDR2 SVGIG (reference sequence). V gave up 5 bases and J gave up 3 bases, with 5 bases separating them. This CDR3 is built from 11 residues. DNA for the CDR3: TGTGCCTGGGTAGACTACAATGAGCAGTTCTTC. Its protein is CAWVDYNEQFF.

This clone was counted between two and nine times. This rearrangement joins TRBV5-4 to TRBJ2-3; D is ambiguous. V lost 4 bases and J lost 8, with 17 bases in between. Germline CDR1 is SGHNT and CDR2 is YYREEE (reference sequence). The CDR3 spans 14 residues. The DNA of the CDR3 is TGTGCCAGCAGCCAAGATAGGGCTTCGGGTACGCAGTATTTT. This gives the protein CASSQDRASGTQYF.

The chain employs TRBV5-4 and TRBJ2-3; D is unresolved. The germline V gene has CDR1 SGHNT and CDR2 YYREEE (reference sequence). This CDR3 comprises 11 residues. V lost 3 bases to trimming and J lost 6 bases, with 5 bases between them. CDR3 region: CASSWADTQYF. Written as DNA, the CDR3 is TGTGCCAGCAGCTGGGCCGATACGCAGTATTTT.

V gene TRBV29-1 combines with J gene TRBJ1-5; D is ambiguous. The CDR3 totals 13 residues. V was pared by 5 bases and J by 3 bases, with 11 bases between. Germline V CDR1 and CDR2: SQVTM, ANQGSEA. CDR3 residues: CSVQQTNNQPQHF. As DNA, the CDR3 is TGCAGCGTTCAACAGACTAACAATCAGCCCCAGCATTTT.

The chain couples TRBV30 to TRBJ2-5; 12 bases are shared with TRBD2. The germline V gene has CDR1 GTSNPN and CDR2 SVGIG (reference sequence). This CDR3 has 17 amino acids. J gave up 5 bases and V 1 base, and 11 bases lay outside the gene matches. CDR3 sequence (DNA): TGTGCCTGGAGTGACGGATGGACTAGCGGGAAGTCTGAGACCCAGTACTTC. Its translation is CAWSDGWTSGKSETQYF.

The chain carries TRBV9 and TRBJ2-5, with D perhaps matching TRBD2 (7 bases). The V and J ends lost 0 bases and 4 bases respectively, with 13 bases between them. The CDR3 spans 15 residues. Germline loops: CDR1 SGDLS, CDR2 YYNGEE. This CDR3 reads CASSVATGGRETQYF. CDR3 DNA sequence: TGTGCCAGCAGCGTAGCTACGGGGGGCAGAGAGACCCAGTACTTC.

This clone showed up just a few times. Other nucleotide sequences from this sample produce the same CDR3. The rearrangement uses TRBV6-6 and TRBJ1-1, with unresolved D. Trimming left V 5 bases short and J 5 bases short, with 12 bases between. Germline values: CDR1 MNHNY, CDR2 SVGAGI (reference sequence). This CDR3 is 13 amino acids long. This CDR3 is CASSVKGGTEAFF. The CDR3 DNA sequence: TGTGCCAGCAGTGTGAAGGGAGGGACTGAAGCTTTCTTT.

This clone appeared a few times. V and J are TRBV28 and TRBJ2-1; 10 bases align to TRBD2. CDR3 length equals 11 residues. V shed 6 bases and J 14 bases; nucleotides not matched to a gene: 4. The germline V gene has CDR1 MDHEN and CDR2 SYDVKM. The CDR3 is CASRGLAREFF. The CDR3 nucleotides are TGTGCCAGCAGGGGACTAGCGAGGGAGTTCTTC.

This chain uses TRBV4-1 with TRBJ2-7; 12 bases fit TRBD2. V dropped 2 bases and J dropped 3; count of bases not matched to a gene: 5. Germline assignment: CDR1 MGHRA and CDR2 YSYEKL. CDR3 length: 16 amino acids. Here the CDR3 reads CASSQPTSGSDYEQYF. CDR3 coding DNA: TGCGCCAGCAGCCAACCGACTAGCGGGAGTGACTACGAGCAGTACTTC.

Only one count was recorded for this clone. The V and J genes are TRBV20-1 and TRBJ1-2, with D unclear. The CDR3 covers 11 residues. Germline V gene lookup returns CDR1 DFQATT and CDR2 SNEGSKA (reference sequence). The V end was cut by 0 bases, the J end by 5 bases, with 4 bases between. The DNA of the CDR3 is TGCAGTGCTAGAGATCCGTATGGCTACACCTTC. This translates into CSARDPYGYTF.

The chain has TRBV27 and TRBJ2-1, with 10 positions matching TRBD2. CDR3 size: 15 residues. CDR1 MNHEY and CDR2 SMNVEV come from the germline V gene (reference sequence). Trimming took 6 bases from V and 8 from J; bases not matched to a gene: 10. The CDR3 is CASRKGAGGPDEQFF. The CDR3 nucleotides are TGTGCCAGCAGGAAGGGAGCGGGAGGGCCCGATGAGCAGTTCTTC.

This clone came up a few times. The gene calls are TRBV14 and TRBJ2-7; no clear D. Germline V gene lookup returns CDR1 SGHDN and CDR2 FVKESK. V was trimmed by 0 bases and J by 8 bases, leaving 8 bases between them. CDR3 size: 12 residues. DNA of the CDR3: TGTGCCAGCAGCCAAGACGGTAGAAAGCAGTACTTC. This encodes CASSQDGRKQYF. Full variable domain (rest looked up from reference TRBV14 and TRBJ2-7): EAGVTQFPSHSVIEKGQTVTLRCDPISGHDNLYWYRRVMGKEIKFLLHFVKESKQDESGMPNNRFLAERTGGTYSTLKVQPAELEDSGVYFCASSQDGRKQYFGPGTRLTVT.

The chain links TRBV30 to TRBJ1-2, with 7 bases aligning to TRBD1. The CDR3 extends over 12 amino acids. With 5 bases clipped from V and 8 bases from J, the junction kept 8 bases outside the gene matches. Germline CDR1 is GTSNPN and CDR2 is SVGIG (reference sequence). Written as DNA, the CDR3 is TGTGCCTGGGGCGCCGACAGGGCCGGCTACACCTTC. It codes for CAWGADRAGYTF.

The chain recombines TRBV9 with TRBJ1-6; TRBD1 aligns across 8 bases. The V segment lost 4 bases and the J segment 8 bases; nucleotides outside the gene matches: 8. This CDR3 comprises 15 residues. The V gene's germline CDR1 is SGDLS and CDR2 YYNGEE. CDR3 sequence reads: CASSRRTGWDSPLHF. The CDR3 DNA reads as TGTGCCAGCAGCAGAAGGACAGGGTGGGATTCACCCCTCCACTTT.

The rearrangement links TRBV13 to TRBJ2-1; D remains unclear. This CDR3 has 15 amino acids. V was clipped by 1 base and J by 1 base, with 8 bases between them. Per germline, CDR1 PRHDT and CDR2 FYEKMQ (reference sequence). CDR3 residues: CASSLERGSYNEQFF. CDR3 bases: TGTGCCAGCAGCTTAGAACGCGGTTCCTACAATGAGCAGTTCTTC.

The gene calls are TRBV14 and TRBJ2-1; 8 bases fit TRBD2. CDR3 length: 17 residues. Per the germline V gene, CDR1 is SGHDN and CDR2 is FVKESK. The V gene end was trimmed by 4 bases and the J gene end by 8 bases; junction bases not matched to a gene: 16. CDR3 sequence: CASSPRRGRGATDEQFF. The CDR3 DNA reads TGTGCCAGCAGCCCCCGGCGAGGGCGGGGGGCTACAGATGAGCAGTTCTTC.

The chain has TRBV7-3 and TRBJ1-1; 8 nucleotides match TRBD1. V dropped 5 bases and J dropped 1; count of bases not matched to a gene: 3. The germline V gene encodes CDR1 SGHTA and CDR2 FQGTGA. The CDR3 sequence is 14 residues long. The CDR3 is CASSPGQENTEAFF. The CDR3 bases are TGTGCCAGCAGCCCGGGACAGGAGAACACTGAAGCTTTCTTT.

This clone was recorded a few times. The chain joins TRBV5-1 to TRBJ1-2; D not certain. Germline V gene lookup returns CDR1 SGHRS and CDR2 YFSETQ. The CDR3 is made up of 14 amino acids. Between the trimmed V and J ends, which lost 5 bases and 0 bases, there was a span of 11 bases. This chain's CDR3 is CASRTSEANYGYTF. The CDR3 nucleotides are TGCGCCAGCAGGACCTCCGAGGCTAACTATGGCTACACCTTC.

As for this clone: The same CDR3 arises from other DNA sequences in this sample as well. V usage is TRBV5-1 and J usage is TRBJ2-7, with no clear D. CDR1 is SGHRS and CDR2 is YFSETQ in the germline V gene. The V and J ends lost 0 bases and 3 bases respectively, with 10 bases between them. This CDR3 contains 14 residues. The CDR3 protein is CASSLALAGYEQYF. Written as DNA, the CDR3 is TGCGCCAGCAGCTTGGCCTTGGCAGGCTACGAGCAGTACTTC.